This T cell receptor (beta chain) was sequenced in a study of lymphopenia after photon versus proton radiotherapy. About this clone: What it binds is not known.

Study-level results: Photon-treated patients lost naive T cells and TCR diversity; proton-treated stayed stable. After lymphocyte nadir, photon-treated repertoires showed oligoclonal expansion, especially CD8+ Temra.

Only in-frame clones appear in the TCRdb table, and some are missing; sequencing was by immunoSEQ multiplex PCR. This sample yields approximately 24,000 clones, of which about 87% are seen a single time; less than 20% belongs to the top ten. V was trimmed by 0 bases and J by 0 bases, leaving 7 bases between them. The CDR3 contains 15 residues. Germline V lookup: CDR1 SGHRS, CDR2 YFSETQ. The rearrangement joins TRBV5-1 to TRBJ2-1; D remains ambiguous. The sequencing here drew on peripheral blood, taken from a patient treated with photon-based radiotherapy. The sequence was obtained from a man between 50 and 59 years old with gastric cancer. The CDR3, as DNA: TGCGCCAGCAGCTTGGGCCAGAGCTCCTACAATGAGCAGTTCTTC. Protein: CASSLGQSSYNEQFF.